This note documents a single T cell receptor beta chain sequence. The data derive from a study of human versus mouse CDR3 diversity and MHC coevolution. Only in-frame clones appear in the TCRdb table, and some are missing; sequencing was by immunoSEQ multiplex PCR. The sample includes roughly 86,000 clones, around 93% of them seen just once. Germline V gene sequence: CDR1 MNHNY, CDR2 SVGAGI (reference sequence). The CDR3 has 13 residues. J was trimmed by 3 bases and V by 6 bases; bases with no gene match: 4. V and J are TRBV6-6 and TRBJ1-2, with 7 bases lining up with TRBD1. The specimen sequenced was naive CD4+ T cells from blood. Subset indicated: CD45RO-negative CD62L-positive naive CD4 T cells. This clonotype was sampled from a person aged 30-69 years in good health. The CDR3: CASSLGQDYGYTF. As DNA, the CDR3 is TGTGCCAGCAGCCTCGGACAGGACTATGGCTACACCTTC.